The sequence of this T cell receptor beta chain was determined in a study of T-cell reconstitution after alpha-beta-depleted transplantation in children. Preparing the TCRbeta library involved the use of unique molecular identifiers. TCRdb re-analysed the PCR reads in MiXCR, keeping a single row per CDR3 protein. The sample consists of about 300,000 distinct CDR3 sequences, 10% of them appearing once. V was clipped by 7 bases and J by 0 bases; unmatched bases: 13. The CDR3 consists of 20 residues. The chain is built from TRBV12-3 or TRBV12-4 and TRBJ2-1; 15 bases match TRBD2. The sequence was obtained from a boy younger than two with acute myeloid leukemia, due to receive a stem cell transplant. The sample was PBMCs, taken before TCRalphabeta/CD19-depleted stem cell transplant. Written as DNA, the CDR3 is TGTGCCAGCACCTCTCCCATGGGGACTAGCGGGGGGCGCTCCTACAATGAGCAGTTCTTC. Its translation: CASTSPMGTSGGRSYNEQFF.